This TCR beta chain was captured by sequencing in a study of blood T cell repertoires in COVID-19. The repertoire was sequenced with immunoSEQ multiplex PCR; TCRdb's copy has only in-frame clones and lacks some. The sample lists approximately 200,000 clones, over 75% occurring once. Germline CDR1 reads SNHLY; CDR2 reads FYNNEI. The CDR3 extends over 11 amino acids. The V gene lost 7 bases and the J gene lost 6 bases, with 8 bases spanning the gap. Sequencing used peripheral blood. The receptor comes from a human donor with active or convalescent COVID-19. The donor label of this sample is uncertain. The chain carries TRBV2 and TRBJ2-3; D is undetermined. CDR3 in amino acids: CASKLWDTQYF. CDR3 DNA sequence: TGTGCCAGCAAGCTCTGGGATACGCAGTATTTT.